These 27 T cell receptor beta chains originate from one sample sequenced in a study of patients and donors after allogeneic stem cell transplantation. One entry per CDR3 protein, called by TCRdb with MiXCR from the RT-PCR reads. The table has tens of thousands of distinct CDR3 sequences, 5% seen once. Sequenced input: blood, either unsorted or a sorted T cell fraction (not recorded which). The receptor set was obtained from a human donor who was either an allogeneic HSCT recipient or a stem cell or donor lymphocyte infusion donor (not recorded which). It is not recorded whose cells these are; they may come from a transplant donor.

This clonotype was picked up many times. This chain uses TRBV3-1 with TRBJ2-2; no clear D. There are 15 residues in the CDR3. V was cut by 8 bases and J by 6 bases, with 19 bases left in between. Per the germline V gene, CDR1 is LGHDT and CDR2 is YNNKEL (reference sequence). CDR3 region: CASSTSGFRAGELFF. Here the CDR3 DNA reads TGTGCCAGCTCGACATCAGGATTTCGAGCCGGGGAGCTGTTTTTT.

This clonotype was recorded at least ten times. The CDR3 protein is CASRASDSSETQYF. The CDR3 DNA reads TGTGCCAGCAGGGCTTCGGACTCATCTGAGACCCAGTACTTC. The chain couples TRBV6-1 to TRBJ2-5; possible D gene TRBD2, 5 bases. Germline V gives CDR1 MNHNS, CDR2 SASEGT. Trimming pared 6 bases from V and 5 bases from J, leaving 16 bases between. The CDR3 is 14 amino acids.

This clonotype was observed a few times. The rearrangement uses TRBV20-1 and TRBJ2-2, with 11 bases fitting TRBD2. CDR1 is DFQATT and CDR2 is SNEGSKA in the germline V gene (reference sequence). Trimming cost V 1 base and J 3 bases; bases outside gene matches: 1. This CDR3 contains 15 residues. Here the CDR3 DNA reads TGCAGTGCTAGAGTAGCGGGAGGGTACACCGGGGAGCTGTTTTTT. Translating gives CSARVAGGYTGELFF.

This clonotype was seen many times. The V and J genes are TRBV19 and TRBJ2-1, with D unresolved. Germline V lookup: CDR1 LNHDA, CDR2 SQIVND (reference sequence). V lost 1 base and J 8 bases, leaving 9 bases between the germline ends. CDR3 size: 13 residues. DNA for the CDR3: TGTGCCAGTAGTATAGTACAAGCCGATGAGCAGTTCTTC. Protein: CASSIVQADEQFF.

The CDR3 DNA is TGTGCCAGCAGCTACCTCGATCGGGATGAGCAGTTCTTC. Translating gives CASSYLDRDEQFF. The chain links TRBV5-8 to TRBJ2-1; no clear D gene. This CDR3 contains 13 residues. Germline V gene sequence: CDR1 SGHTS, CDR2 YDEGEE. The V and J ends lost 3 bases and 8 bases respectively, with 12 bases between them.

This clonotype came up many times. In DNA form, the CDR3 reads TGTGCCAGCAGTGAGATACAGGGGACTGAAGCTTTCTTT. Amino acid sequence: CASSEIQGTEAFF. This chain links TRBV6-1 with TRBJ1-1; 7 positions agree with TRBD1. V lost 3 bases to trimming and J lost 5 bases; unmatched junction nucleotides: 3. Germline CDR1 and CDR2: MNHNS and SASEGT. This CDR3 has 13 amino acids.

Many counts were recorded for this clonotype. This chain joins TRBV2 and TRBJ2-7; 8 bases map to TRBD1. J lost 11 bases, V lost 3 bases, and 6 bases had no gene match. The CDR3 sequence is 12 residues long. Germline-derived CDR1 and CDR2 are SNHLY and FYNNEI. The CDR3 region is CASSDRGPTEYF. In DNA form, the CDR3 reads TGTGCCAGCAGTGACAGGGGGCCGACGGAGTACTTC.

CDR3 DNA: TGCAGTGCCAGTGATAGGACTAGCGGGGGCGAGCAGTACTTC. It is translated as CSASDRTSGGEQYF. The V and J genes are TRBV20-1 and TRBJ2-7, with 13 bases aligning to TRBD2. CDR1 and CDR2 from the germline V gene are DFQATT and SNEGSKA (reference sequence). This CDR3 is 14 amino acids long. The trim removed 6 bases at V and 6 bases at J, leaving 8 bases unmatched.

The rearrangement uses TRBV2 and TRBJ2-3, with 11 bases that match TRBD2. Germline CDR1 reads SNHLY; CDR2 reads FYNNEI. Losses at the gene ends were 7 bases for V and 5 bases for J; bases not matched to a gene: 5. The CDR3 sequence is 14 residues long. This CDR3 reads CASNLAGGGDTQYF. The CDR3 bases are TGTGCCAGCAACCTAGCGGGAGGTGGAGATACGCAGTATTTT.

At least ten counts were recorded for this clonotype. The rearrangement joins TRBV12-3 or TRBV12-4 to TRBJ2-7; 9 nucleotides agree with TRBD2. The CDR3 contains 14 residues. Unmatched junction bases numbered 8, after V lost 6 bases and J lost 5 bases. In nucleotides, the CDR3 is TGTGCCAGCAGGGTGGCTAGCGGGGTCCACGAGCAGTACTTC. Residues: CASRVASGVHEQYF.

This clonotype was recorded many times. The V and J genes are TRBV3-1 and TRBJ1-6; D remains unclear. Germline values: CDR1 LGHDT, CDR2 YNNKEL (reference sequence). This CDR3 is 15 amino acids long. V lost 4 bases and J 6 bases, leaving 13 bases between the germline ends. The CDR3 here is CASSPMAGRNSPLHF. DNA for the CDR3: TGTGCCAGCAGCCCCATGGCCGGGCGTAATTCACCCCTCCACTTT.

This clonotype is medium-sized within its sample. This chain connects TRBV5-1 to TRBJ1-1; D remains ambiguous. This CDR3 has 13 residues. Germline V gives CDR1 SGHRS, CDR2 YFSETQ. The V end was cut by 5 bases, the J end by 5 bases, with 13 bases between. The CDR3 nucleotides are TGCGCCAGCAGATCTGGTGGGCGGACTGAAGCTTTCTTT. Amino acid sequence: CASRSGGRTEAFF. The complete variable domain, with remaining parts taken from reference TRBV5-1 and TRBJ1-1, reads KAGVTQTPRYLIKTRGQQVTLSCSPISGHRSVSWYQQTPGQGLQFLFEYFSETQRNKGNFPGRFSGRQFSNSRSEMNVSTLELGDSALYLCASRSGGRTEAFFGQGTRLTVV.

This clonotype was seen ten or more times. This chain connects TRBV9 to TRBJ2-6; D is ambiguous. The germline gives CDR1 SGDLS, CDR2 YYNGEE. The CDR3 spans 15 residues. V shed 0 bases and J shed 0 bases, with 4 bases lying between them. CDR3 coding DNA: TGTGCCAGCAGCGTAGAAATCTCTGGGGCCAACGTCCTGACTTTC. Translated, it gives CASSVEISGANVLTF. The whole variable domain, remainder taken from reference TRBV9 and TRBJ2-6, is DSGVTQTPKHLITATGQRVTLRCSPRSGDLSVYWYQQSLDQGLQFLIQYYNGEERAKGNILERFSAQQFPDLHSELNLSSLELGDSALYFCASSVEISGANVLTFGAGSRLTVL.

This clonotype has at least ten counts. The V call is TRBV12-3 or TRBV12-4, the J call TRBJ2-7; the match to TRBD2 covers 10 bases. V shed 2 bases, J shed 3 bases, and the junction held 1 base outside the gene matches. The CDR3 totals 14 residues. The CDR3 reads CASSLLAGDYEQYF. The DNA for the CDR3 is TGTGCCAGCAGTTTACTAGCGGGGGACTACGAGCAGTACTTC.

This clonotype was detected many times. CDR3 residues: CASSRGYEQYF. CDR3 DNA: TGTGCCAGCAGCCGGGGCTACGAGCAGTACTTC. The J gene is TRBJ2-7, the V gene TRBV11-2; D might be TRBD2 (5 bases). CDR1 is SGHAT, CDR2 FQNNGV, per germline. The ends were cut back, 5 bases at V and 3 bases at J, with 5 bases in the middle. The CDR3 loop spans 11 amino acids. Supplemented by reference TRBV11-2 and TRBJ2-7, the full variable domain reads EAGVAQSPRYKIIEKRQSVAFWCNPISGHATLYWYQQILGQGPKLLIQFQNNGVVDDSQLPKDRFSAERLKGVDSTLKIQPAKLEDSAVYLCASSRGYEQYFGPGTRLTVT.

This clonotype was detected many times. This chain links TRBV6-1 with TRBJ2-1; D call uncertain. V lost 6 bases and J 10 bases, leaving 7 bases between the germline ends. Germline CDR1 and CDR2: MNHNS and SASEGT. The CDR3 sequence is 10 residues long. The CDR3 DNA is TGTGCCAGCAGCCCCGTAGAGCAGTTCTTC. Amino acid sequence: CASSPVEQFF.

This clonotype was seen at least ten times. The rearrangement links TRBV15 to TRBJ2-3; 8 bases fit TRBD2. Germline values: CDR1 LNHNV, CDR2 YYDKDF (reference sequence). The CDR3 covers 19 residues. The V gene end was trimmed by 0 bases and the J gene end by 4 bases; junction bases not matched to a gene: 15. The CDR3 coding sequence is TGTGCCACCAGCAGAGATTTCCGTATAAGTAGCGGGACGGCAGATACGCAGTATTTT. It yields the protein CATSRDFRISSGTADTQYF.

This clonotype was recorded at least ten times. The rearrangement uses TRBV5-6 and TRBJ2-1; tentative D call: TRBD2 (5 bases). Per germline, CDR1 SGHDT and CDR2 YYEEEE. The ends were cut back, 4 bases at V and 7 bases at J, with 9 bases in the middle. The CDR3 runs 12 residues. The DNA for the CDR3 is TGTGCCAGCAGCCCTCCGGGAAATGAGCAGTTCTTC. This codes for CASSPPGNEQFF. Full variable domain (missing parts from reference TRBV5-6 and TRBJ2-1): DAGVTQSPTHLIKTRGQQVTLRCSPKSGHDTVSWYQQALGQGPQFIFQYYEEEERQRGNFPDRFSGHQFPNYSSELNVNALLLGDSALYLCASSPPGNEQFFGPGTRLTVL.

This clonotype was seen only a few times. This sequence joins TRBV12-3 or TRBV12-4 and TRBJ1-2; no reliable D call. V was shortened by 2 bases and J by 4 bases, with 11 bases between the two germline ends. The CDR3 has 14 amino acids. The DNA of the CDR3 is TGTGCCAGCAGTTTAATGGGAGGGCCCTATGGCTACACCTTC. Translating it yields CASSLMGGPYGYTF.

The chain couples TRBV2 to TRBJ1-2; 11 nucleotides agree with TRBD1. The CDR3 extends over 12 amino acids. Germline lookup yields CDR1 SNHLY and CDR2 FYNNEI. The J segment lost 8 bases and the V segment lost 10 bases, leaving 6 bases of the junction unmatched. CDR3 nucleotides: TGTGCCACCGGACAGGGGGCTGGGGGCTACACCTTC. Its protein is CATGQGAGGYTF.

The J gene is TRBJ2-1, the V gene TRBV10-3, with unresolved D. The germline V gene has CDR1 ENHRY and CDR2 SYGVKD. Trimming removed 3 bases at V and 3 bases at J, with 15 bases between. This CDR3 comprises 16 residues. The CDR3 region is CAISDPQGKGYNEQFF. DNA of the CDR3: TGTGCCATCAGTGACCCCCAAGGGAAGGGCTACAATGAGCAGTTCTTC.

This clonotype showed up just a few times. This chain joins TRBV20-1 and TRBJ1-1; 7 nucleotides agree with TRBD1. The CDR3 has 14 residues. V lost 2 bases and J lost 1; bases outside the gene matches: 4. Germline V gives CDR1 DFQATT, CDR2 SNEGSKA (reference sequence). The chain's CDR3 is CSARRGRTNTEAFF. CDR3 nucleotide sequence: TGCAGTGCTAGAAGGGGGCGAACGAACACTGAAGCTTTCTTT.

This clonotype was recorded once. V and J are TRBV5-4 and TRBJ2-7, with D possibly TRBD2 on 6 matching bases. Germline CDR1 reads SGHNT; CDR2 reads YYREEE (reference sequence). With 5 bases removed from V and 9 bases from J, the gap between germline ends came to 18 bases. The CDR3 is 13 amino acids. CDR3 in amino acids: CASRRDSTLRQYF. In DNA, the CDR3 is TGTGCCAGCAGACGGGACTCGACCTTAAGGCAGTACTTC. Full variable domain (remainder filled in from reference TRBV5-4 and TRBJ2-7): ETGVTQSPTHLIKTRGQQVTLRCSSQSGHNTVSWYQQALGQGPQFIFQYYREEENGRGNFPPRFSGLQFPNYSSELNVNALELDDSALYLCASRRDSTLRQYFGPGTRLTVT.

CDR3 protein: CASSPASGGQFSYEQYF. The DNA of the CDR3 is TGTGCCAGCAGTCCGGCTAGCGGGGGCCAATTTTCCTACGAGCAGTACTTC. This sequence joins TRBV5-6 and TRBJ2-7; 10 bases line up with TRBD2. The trim removed 5 bases at V and 1 base at J, leaving 12 bases unmatched. CDR1 SGHDT and CDR2 YYEEEE come from the germline V gene. CDR3 length equals 17 residues.

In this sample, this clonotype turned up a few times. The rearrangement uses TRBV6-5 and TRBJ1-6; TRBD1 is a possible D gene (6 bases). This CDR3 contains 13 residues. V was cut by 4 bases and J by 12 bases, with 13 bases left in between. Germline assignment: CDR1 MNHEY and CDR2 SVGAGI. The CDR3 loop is CASSSLEDRPLHF. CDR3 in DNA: TGTGCCAGCAGTTCCCTAGAGGACAGACCCCTCCACTTT.

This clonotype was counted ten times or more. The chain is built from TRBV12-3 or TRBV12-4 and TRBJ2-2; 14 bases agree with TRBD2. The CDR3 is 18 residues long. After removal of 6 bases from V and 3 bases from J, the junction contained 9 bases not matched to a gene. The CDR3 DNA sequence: TGTGCCAGCAGCCCTGGGACTAGCGGGGGCTATCACACCGGGGAGCTGTTTTTT. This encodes CASSPGTSGGYHTGELFF.

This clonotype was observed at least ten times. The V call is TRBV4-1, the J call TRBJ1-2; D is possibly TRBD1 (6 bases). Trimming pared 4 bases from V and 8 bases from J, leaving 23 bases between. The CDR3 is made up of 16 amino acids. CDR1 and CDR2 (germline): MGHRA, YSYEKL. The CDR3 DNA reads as TGCGCCAGCAGCCTTACTGGCGGCGGGACACCGCGGGGCTACACCTTC. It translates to CASSLTGGGTPRGYTF.